Detailed here is one T cell receptor beta chain. The entry originates in a study of shared clonotypes between healthy human individuals. Per germline, CDR1 MDHEN and CDR2 SYDVKM. This CDR3 spans 12 amino acids. V lost 5 bases and J lost 7, with 8 bases in between. The method was immunoSEQ multiplex PCR; TCRdb's version includes in-frame clones alone and lacks a portion of them. Among hundreds of thousands of clones, roughly 96% were seen once, and the ten largest hold about 0.12%. CD45RO-negative cells were positively selected for CCR7, leaving out terminally differentiated effector memory CD45RA+ cells.

The chain is built from TRBV28 and TRBJ2-2, with D maybe TRBD2 (5 bases). The source of this sequence is a young woman in good health. The material sequenced was naive CD8+ T cells sorted from blood. CDR3: CASSRGDGELFF. CDR3 nucleotides: TGTGCCAGCAGTCGGGGTGACGGGGAGCTGTTTTTT.